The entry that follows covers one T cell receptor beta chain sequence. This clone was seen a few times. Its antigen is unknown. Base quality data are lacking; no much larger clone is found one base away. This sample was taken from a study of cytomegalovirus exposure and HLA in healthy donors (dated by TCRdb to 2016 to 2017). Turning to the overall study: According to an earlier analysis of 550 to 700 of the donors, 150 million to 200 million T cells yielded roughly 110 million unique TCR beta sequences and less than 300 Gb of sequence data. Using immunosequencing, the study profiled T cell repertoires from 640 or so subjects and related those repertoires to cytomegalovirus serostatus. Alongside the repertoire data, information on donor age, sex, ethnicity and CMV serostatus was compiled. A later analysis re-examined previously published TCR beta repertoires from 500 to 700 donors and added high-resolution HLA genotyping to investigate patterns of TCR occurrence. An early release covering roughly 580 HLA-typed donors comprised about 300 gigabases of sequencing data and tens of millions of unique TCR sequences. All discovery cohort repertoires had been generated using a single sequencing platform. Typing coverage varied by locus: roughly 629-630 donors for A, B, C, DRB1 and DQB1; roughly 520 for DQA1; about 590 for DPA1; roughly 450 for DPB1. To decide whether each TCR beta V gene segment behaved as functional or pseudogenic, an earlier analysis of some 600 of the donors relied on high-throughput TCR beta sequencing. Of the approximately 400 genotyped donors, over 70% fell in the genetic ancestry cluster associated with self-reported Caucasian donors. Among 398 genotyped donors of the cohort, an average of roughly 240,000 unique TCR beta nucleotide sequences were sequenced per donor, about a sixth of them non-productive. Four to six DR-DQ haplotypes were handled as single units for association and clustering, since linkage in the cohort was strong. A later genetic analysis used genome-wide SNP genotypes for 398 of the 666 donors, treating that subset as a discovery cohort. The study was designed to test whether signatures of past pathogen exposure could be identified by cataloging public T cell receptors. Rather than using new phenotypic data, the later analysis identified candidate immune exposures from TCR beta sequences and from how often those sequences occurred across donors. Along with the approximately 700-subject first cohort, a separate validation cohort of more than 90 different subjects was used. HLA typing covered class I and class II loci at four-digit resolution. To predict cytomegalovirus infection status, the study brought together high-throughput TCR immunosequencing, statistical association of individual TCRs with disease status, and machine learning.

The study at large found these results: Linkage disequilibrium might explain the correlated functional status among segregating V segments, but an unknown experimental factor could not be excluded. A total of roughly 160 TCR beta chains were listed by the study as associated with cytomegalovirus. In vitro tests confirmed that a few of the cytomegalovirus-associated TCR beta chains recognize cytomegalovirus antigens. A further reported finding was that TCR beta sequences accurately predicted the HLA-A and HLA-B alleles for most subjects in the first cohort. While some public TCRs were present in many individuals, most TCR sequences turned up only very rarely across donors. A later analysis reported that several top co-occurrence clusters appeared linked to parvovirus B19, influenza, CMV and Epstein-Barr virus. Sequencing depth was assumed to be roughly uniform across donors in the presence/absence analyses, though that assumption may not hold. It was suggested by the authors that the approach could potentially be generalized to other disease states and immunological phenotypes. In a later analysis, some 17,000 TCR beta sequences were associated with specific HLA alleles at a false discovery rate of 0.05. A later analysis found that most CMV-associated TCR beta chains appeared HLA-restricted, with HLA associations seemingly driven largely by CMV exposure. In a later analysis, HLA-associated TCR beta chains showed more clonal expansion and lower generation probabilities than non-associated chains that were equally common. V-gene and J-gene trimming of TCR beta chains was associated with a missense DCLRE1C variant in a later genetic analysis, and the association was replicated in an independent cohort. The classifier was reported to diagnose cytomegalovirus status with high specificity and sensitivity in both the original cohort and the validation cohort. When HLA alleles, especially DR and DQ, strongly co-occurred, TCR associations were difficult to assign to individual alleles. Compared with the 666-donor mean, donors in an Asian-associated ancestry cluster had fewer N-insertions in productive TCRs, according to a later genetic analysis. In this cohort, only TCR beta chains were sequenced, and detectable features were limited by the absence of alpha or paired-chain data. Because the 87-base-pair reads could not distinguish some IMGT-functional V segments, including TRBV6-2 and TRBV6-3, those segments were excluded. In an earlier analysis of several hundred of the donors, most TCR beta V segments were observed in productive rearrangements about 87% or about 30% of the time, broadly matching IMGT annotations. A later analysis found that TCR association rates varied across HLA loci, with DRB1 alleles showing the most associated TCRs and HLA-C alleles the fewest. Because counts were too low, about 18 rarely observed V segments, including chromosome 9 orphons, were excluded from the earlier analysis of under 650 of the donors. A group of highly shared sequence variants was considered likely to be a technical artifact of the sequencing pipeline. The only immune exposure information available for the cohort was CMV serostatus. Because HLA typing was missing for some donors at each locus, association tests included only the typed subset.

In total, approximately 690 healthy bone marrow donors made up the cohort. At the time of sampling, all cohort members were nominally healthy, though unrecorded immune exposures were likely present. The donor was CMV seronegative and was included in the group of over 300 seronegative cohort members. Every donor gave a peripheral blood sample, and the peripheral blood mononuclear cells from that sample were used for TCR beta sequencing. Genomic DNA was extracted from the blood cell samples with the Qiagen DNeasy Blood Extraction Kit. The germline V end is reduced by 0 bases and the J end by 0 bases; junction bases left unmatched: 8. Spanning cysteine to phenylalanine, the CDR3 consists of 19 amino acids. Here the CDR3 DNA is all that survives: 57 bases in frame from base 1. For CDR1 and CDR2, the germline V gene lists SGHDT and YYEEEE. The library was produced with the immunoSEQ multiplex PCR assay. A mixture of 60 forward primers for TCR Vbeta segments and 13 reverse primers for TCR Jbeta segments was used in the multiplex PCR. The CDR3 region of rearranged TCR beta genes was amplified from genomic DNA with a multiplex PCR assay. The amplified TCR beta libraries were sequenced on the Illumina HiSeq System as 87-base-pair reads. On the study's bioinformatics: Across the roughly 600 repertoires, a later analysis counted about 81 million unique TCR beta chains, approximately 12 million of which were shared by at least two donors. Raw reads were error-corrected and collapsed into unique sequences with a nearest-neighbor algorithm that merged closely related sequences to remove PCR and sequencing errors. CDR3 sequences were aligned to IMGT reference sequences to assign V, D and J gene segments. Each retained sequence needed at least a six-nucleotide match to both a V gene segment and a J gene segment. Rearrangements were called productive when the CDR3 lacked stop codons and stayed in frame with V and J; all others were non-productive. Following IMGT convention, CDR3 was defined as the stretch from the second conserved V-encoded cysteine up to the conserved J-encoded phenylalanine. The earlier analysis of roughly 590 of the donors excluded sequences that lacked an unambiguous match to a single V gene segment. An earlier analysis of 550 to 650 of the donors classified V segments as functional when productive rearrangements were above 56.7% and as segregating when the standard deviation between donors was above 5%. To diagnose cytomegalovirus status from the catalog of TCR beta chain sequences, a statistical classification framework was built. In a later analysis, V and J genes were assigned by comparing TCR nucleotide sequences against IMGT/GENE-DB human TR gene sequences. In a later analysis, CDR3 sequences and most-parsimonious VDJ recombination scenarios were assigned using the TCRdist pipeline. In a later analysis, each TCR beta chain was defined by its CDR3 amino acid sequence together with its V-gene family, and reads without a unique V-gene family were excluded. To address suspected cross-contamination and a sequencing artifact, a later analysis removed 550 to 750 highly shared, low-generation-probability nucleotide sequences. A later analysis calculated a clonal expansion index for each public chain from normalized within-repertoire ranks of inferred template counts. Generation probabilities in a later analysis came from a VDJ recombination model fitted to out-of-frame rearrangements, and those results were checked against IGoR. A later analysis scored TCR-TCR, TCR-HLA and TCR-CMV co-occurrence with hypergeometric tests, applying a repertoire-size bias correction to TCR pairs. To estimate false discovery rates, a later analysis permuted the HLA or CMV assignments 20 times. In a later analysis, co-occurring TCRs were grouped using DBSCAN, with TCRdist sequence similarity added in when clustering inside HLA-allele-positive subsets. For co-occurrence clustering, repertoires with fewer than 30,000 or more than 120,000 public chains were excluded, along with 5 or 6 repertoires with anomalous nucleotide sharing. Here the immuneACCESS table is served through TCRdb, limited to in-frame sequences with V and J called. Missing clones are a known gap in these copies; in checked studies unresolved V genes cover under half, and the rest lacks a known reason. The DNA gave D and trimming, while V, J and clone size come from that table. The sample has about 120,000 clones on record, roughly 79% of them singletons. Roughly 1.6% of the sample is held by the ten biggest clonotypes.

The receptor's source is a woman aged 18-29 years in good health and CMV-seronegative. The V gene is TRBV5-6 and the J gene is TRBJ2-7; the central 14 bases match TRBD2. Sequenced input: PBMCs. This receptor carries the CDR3 CASSLGLAGGHRSSYEQYF. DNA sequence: TGTGCCAGCAGCTTGGGACTAGCGGGGGGGCATAGGAGCTCCTACGAGCAGTACTTC.